This T cell receptor beta chain derives from a study of control samples from healthy donors and cancer patients. This CDR3 spans 16 amino acids. The V end was cut by 0 bases, the J end by 5 bases, with 14 bases between. Looked up from germline, CDR1 is LGHNA and CDR2 is YNFKEQ. Profiling relied on immunoSEQ multiplex PCR, and the TCRdb table lists in-frame clones only, not all of them. The sample includes 61,000 or so clones, around 90% of them seen just once. The rearrangement links TRBV4-2 to TRBJ2-1; D may be TRBD1 (5 bases). Sequenced input: PBMCs. The clonotype comes from a man aged 55-75 years with colorectal cancer. This CDR3 reads CASSQDLQGQNNEQFF. CDR3 in DNA: TGTGCCAGCAGCCAAGATTTGCAGGGCCAGAACAATGAGCAGTTCTTC.